The clone carrying this TCR beta chain was counted a few times. Its specificity is unknown. The same CDR3 arises from other DNA sequences in this sample as well. The CDR3 is made up of 13 amino acids. CDR1 is SQVTM, CDR2 ANQGSEA, per germline. The V and J ends lost 2 bases and 5 bases, in that order; junction bases with no gene match: 3. This entry belongs to a study of shared clonotypes between healthy human individuals. Data came from immunoSEQ multiplex PCR; TCRdb stores just in-frame clones and leaves some out. In the table there are 550,000 to 700,000 clones, approximately 73% of which are singletons. Findings and limits, study-wide: The generation probabilities recorded for non-shared clonotypes fell below those of clonotypes shared by all four donors. In the sorted subsets, rarefaction showed sequencing was incomplete despite large depth.

This chain joins TRBV29-1 and TRBJ2-1; TRBD1 matches 7 bases. This clonotype was obtained from a woman under 40 in good health. Sample: memory CD4+ T cells sorted from blood. Subset denoted: CD45RA-negative fraction. CDR3 sequence reads: CSVERDRNNEQFF. CDR3 nucleotide sequence: TGCAGCGTTGAACGGGACAGAAACAATGAGCAGTTCTTC.